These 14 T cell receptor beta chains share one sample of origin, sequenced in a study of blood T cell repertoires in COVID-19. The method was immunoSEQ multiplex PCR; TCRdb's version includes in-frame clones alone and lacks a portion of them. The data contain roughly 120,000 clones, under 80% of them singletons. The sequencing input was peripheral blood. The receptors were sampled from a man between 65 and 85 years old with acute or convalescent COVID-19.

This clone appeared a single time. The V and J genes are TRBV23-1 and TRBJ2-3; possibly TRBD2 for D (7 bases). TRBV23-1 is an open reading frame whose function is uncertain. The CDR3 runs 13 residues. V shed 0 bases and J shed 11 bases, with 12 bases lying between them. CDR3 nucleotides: TGCGCCAGCAGTCAATCGAGGGGGGGCCTGCAGTATTTT. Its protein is CASSQSRGGLQYF.

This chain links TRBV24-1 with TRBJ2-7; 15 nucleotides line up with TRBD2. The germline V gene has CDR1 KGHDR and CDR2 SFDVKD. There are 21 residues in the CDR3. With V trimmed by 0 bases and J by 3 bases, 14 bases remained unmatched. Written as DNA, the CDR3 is TGTGCCACCAGTGATTTGCATCGGACTAGCGGGGGGGTGTCAACCCTCTACGAGCAGTACTTC. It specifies CATSDLHRTSGGVSTLYEQYF.

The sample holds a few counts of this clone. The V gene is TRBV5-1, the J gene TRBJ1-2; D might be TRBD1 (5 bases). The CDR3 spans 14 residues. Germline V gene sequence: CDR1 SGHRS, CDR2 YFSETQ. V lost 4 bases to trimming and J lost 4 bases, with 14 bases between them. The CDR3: CASSQQGVGYGYTF. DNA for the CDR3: TGCGCCAGCAGCCAGCAGGGCGTCGGCTATGGCTACACCTTC.

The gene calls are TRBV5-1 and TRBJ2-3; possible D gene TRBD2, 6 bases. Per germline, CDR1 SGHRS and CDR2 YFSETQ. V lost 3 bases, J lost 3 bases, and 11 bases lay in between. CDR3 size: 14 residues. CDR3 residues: CASSSGEVTDTQYF. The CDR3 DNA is TGCGCCAGCAGCTCGGGGGAGGTGACAGATACGCAGTATTTT.

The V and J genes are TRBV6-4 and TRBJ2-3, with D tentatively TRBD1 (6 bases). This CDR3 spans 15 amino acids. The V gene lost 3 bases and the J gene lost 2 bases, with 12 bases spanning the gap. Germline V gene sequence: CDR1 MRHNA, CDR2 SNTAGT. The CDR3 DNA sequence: TGTGCCAGCAGTGAAAGGCAGGGGCCCACAGATACGCAGTATTTT. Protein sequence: CASSERQGPTDTQYF.

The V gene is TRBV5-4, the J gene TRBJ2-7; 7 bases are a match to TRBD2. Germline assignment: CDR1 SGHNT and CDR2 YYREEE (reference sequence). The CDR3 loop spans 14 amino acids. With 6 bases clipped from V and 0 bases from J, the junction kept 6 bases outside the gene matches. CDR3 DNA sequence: TGTGCCAGCACGACTAGCTTAAACTCCTACGAGCAGTACTTC. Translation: CASTTSLNSYEQYF.

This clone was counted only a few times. CDR3 DNA: TGTGCCAGCAGTCCCTCGGACAGGGCTCCCTATGGCTACACCTTC. Protein: CASSPSDRAPYGYTF. The V and J genes are TRBV25-1 and TRBJ1-2, with TRBD1 matching over 8 bases. CDR1 MGHDK and CDR2 SYGVNS come from the germline V gene. Germline trimming cut 5 bases from V and 4 bases from J; bases unmatched to any gene: 9. CDR3 length: 15 amino acids.

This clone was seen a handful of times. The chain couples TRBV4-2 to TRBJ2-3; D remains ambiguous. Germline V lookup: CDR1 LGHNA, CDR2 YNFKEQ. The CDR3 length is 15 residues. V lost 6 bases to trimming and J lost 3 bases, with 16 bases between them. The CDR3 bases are TGTGCCAGCAGACAATGGGCAGAGTATACAGATACGCAGTATTTT. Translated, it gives CASRQWAEYTDTQYF.

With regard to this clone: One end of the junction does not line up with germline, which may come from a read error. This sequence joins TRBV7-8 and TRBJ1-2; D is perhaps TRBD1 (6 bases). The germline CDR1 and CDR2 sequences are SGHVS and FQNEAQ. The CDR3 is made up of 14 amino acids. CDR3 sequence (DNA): TGTGCCAGCAGCCGAGAACCAGGGGACTATCGCTACACCTTC. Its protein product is CASSREPGDYRYTF.

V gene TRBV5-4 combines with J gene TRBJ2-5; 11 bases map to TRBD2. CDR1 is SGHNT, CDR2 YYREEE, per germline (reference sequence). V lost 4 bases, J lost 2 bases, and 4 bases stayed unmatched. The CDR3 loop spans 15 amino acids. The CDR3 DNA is TGTGCCAGCAGCCGCGGGACTAGCGGACAAGAGACCCAGTACTTC. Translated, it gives CASSRGTSGQETQYF. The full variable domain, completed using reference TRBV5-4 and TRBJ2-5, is ETGVTQSPTHLIKTRGQQVTLRCSSQSGHNTVSWYQQALGQGPQFIFQYYREEENGRGNFPPRFSGLQFPNYSSELNVNALELDDSALYLCASSRGTSGQETQYFGPGTRLLVL.

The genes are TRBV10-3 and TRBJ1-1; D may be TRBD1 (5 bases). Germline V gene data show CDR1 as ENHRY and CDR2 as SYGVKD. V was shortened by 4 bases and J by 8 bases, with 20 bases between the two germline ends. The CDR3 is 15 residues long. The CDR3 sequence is CAISGTGPEGGEAFF. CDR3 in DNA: TGTGCCATCAGTGGTACAGGCCCAGAGGGAGGCGAAGCTTTCTTT.

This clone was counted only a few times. Written as DNA, the CDR3 is TGCGCCAGCAGCCCGGGACTAGCGGGGGGCAGAGAGCAAGAGACCCAGTACTTC. Protein sequence: CASSPGLAGGREQETQYF. The V and J genes are TRBV5-1 and TRBJ2-5; TRBD2 aligns across 15 bases. There are 18 residues in the CDR3. Germline V gives CDR1 SGHRS, CDR2 YFSETQ. V shed 4 bases, J shed 2 bases, and the junction held 9 bases outside the gene matches.

The CDR3, as DNA: TGTGCCAGCAGTTCCCCGGGTGAGGGAACCGAAAAACTGTTTTTT. The encoded protein is CASSSPGEGTEKLFF. The J gene is TRBJ1-4, the V gene TRBV27, with D unclear. V lost 4 bases, J lost 8 bases, and 17 bases lay in between. Germline V CDR1 and CDR2: MNHEY, SMNVEV (reference sequence). This CDR3 region has 15 residues.

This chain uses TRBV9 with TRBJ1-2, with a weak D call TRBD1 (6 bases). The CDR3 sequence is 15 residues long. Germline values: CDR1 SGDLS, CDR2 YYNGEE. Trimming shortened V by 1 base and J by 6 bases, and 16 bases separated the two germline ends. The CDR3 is CASSVPSRGPNGYTF. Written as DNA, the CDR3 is TGTGCCAGCAGCGTACCCTCCAGGGGACCAAATGGCTACACCTTC.